This T cell receptor beta chain originates from a study of blood T cell repertoires in COVID-19. Whole-study context: Italy, Spain and the United States were the sources of the convalescent and acute COVID-19 samples. In each case, the material was cDNA or gDNA derived from T cells, B-cell-depleted T cells, or PBMCs.

In the study's own analysis: Estimation of nucleated cell counts was performed using reference gene primer amplification. Only in-frame clones appear in the TCRdb table, and some are missing; sequencing was by immunoSEQ multiplex PCR. The V and J calls and clone size come from that table; D and trimming were worked out from the DNA. The sample lists tens of thousands of clones, about 70% occurring once. CDR1 is SGHTA, CDR2 FQGNSA, per germline. The CDR3 is 15 residues long. The V end lost 5 bases, the J end lost 5 bases, and 18 bases lay between the germline ends. This TCR was recovered from a woman aged 45-60 years with active or convalescent COVID-19. Input material: peripheral blood. This rearrangement joins TRBV7-2 to TRBJ2-5; a possible D gene is TRBD2 (7 bases). The CDR3 DNA reads TGTGCCAGCAGCCTCCAAGGGGGGGTTGGGGAGACCCAGTACTTC. Encoded protein: CASSLQGGVGETQYF.